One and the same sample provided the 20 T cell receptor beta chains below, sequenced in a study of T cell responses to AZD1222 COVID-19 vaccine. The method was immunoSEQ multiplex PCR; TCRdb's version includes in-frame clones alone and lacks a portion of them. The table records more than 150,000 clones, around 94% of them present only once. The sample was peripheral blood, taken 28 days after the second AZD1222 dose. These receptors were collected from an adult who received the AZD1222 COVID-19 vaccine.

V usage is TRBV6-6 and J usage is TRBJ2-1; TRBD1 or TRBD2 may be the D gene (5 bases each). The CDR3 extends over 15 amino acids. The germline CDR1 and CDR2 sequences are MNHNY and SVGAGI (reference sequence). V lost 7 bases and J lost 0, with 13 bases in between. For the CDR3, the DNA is TGTGCCAGCACACGGGGCGGAAGCTCCTACAATGAGCAGTTCTTC. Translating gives CASTRGGSSYNEQFF.

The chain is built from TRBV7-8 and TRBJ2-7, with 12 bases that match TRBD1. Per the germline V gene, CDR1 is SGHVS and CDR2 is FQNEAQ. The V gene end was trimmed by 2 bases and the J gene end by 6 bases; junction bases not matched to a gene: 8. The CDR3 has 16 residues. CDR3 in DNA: TGTGCCAGCAGCTTAACCGGGACAGGGGGCTTTTTCGAGCAGTACTTC. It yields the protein CASSLTGTGGFFEQYF.

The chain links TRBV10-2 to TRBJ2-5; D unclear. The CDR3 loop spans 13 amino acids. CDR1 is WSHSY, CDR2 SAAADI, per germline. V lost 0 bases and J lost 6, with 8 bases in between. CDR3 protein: CASSESARQTQYF. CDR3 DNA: TGCGCCAGCAGTGAGTCGGCACGGCAGACCCAGTACTTC.

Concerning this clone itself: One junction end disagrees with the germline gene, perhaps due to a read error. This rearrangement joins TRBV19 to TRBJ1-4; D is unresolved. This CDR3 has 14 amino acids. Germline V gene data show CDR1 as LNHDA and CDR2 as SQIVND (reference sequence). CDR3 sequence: CASSLIEGVETLFF. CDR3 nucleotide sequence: TGTGCCAGTAGCCTAATTGAAGGAGTTGAAACACTGTTTTTT.

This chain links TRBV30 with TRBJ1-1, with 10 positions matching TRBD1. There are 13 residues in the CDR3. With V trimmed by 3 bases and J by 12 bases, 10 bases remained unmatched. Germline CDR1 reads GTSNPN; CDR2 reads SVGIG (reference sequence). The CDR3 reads CAWRIPGQGLSFF. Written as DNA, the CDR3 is TGTGCCTGGAGGATTCCGGGACAGGGGTTATCTTTCTTT. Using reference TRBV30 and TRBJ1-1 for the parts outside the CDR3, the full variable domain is SQTIHQWPATLVQPVGSPLSLECTVEGTSNPNLYWYRQAAGRGLQLLFYSVGIGQISSEVPQNLSASRPQDRQFILSSKKLLLSDSGFYLCAWRIPGQGLSFFGQGTRLTVV.

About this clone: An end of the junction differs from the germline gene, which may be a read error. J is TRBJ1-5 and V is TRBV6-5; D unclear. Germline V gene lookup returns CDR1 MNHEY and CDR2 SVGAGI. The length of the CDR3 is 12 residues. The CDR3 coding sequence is TGTGCCAGCAGTTACGGCAACCAGCCCCAGCATTTT. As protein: CASSYGNQPQHF.

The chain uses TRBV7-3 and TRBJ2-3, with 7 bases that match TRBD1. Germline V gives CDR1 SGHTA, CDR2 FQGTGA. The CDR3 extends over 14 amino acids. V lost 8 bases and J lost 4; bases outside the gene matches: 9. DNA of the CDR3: TGTGCCAGCGCAAGGGGGCGCGTTCCAGATACGCAGTATTTT. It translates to CASARGRVPDTQYF.

The CDR3 loop reads CASSVTGDSSGNTIYF. CDR3 in DNA: TGTGCCAGCAGTGTAACAGGGGATAGCTCTGGAAACACCATATATTTT. The chain carries TRBV6-1 and TRBJ1-3; 7 nucleotides line up with TRBD1. The V gene's germline CDR1 is MNHNS and CDR2 SASEGT. CDR3 size: 16 residues. With 4 bases clipped from V and 0 bases from J, the junction kept 6 bases outside the gene matches.

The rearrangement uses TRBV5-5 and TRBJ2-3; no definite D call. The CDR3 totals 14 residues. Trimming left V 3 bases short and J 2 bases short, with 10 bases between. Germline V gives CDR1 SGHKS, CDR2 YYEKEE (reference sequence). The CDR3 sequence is CASSYGGYTDTQYF. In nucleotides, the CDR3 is TGTGCCAGCAGCTATGGCGGATACACAGATACGCAGTATTTT.

CDR3 in amino acids: CASSRVSGRATEAFF. CDR3 nucleotides: TGTGCCAGCAGTAGGGTATCAGGGAGGGCGACTGAAGCTTTCTTT. The chain has TRBV2 and TRBJ1-1, with TRBD1 as a possible D gene (5 bases). The CDR3 contains 15 residues. Trimming pared 5 bases from V and 5 bases from J, leaving 18 bases between. Germline CDR1 reads SNHLY; CDR2 reads FYNNEI.

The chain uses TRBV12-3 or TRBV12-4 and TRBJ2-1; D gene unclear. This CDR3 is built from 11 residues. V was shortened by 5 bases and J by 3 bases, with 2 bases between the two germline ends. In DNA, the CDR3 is TGTGCCAGCAGTCTCTACAATGAGCAGTTCTTC. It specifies CASSLYNEQFF.

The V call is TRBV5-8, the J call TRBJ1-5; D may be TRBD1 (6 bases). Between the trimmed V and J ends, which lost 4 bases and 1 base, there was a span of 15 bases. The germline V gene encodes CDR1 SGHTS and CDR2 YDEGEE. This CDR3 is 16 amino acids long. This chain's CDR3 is CASSPRGLGSNQPQHF. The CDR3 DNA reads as TGTGCCAGCAGCCCCAGGGGATTGGGGAGCAATCAGCCCCAGCATTTT.

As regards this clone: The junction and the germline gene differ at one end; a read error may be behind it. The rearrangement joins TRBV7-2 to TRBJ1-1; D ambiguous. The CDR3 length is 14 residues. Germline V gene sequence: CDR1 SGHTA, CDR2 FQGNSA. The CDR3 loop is CASSVASRNTEAFF. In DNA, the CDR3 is TGTGCCAGCAGCGTAGCGAGTAGGAACACTGAAGCTTTCTTT.

The CDR3 DNA follows: TGTGCCAGCAGCCCCCGCCGGAGAGTAGGCTATGGCTACACCTTC. The encoded protein is CASSPRRRVGYGYTF. The J gene is TRBJ1-2, the V gene TRBV3-1 (or the pseudogene TRBV3-2); D gene uncertain. The length of the CDR3 is 15 residues. V was clipped by 4 bases and J by 4 bases, with 16 bases between them. CDR1 LGHDT and CDR2 YNNKEL come from the germline V gene (reference sequence).

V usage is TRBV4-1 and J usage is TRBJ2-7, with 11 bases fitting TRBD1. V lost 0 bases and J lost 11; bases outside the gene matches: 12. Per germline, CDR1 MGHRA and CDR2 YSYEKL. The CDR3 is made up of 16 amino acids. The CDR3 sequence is CASSQEGTGTGGKKYF. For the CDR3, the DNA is TGCGCCAGCAGCCAAGAGGGGACCGGGACAGGGGGTAAGAAGTACTTC.

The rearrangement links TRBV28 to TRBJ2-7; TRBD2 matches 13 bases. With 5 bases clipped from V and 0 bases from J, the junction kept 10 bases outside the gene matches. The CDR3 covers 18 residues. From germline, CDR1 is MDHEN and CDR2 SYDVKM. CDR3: CASSQGLAGVLSSYEQYF. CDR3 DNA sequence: TGTGCCAGCAGTCAAGGACTAGCGGGAGTCCTAAGCTCCTACGAGCAGTACTTC.

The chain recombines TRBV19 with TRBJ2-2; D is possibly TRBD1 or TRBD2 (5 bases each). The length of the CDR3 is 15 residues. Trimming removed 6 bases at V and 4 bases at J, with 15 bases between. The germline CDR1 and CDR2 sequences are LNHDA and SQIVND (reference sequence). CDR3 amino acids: CASSPRGGFTGELFF. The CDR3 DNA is TGTGCCAGTAGCCCGAGGGGCGGGTTCACCGGGGAGCTGTTTTTT.

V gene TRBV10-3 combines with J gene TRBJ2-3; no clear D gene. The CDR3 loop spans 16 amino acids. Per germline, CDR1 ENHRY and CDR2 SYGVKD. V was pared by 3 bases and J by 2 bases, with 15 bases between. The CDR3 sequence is CAISDPPGGSTDTQYF. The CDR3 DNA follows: TGTGCCATCAGTGACCCACCTGGCGGATCCACAGATACGCAGTATTTT.

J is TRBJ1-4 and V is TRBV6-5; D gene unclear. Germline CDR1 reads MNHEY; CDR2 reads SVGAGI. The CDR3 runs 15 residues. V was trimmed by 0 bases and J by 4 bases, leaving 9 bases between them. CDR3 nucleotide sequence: TGTGCCAGCAGTTACTCAGGCGGTAATAATGAAAAACTGTTTTTT. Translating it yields CASSYSGGNNEKLFF.

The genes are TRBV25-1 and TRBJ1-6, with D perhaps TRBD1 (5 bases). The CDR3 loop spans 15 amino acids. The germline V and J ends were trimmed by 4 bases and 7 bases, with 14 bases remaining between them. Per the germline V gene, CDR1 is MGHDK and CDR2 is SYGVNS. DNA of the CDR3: TGTGCCAGCAGTGTCCGGGACCGGCACAATTCACCCCTCCACTTT. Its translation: CASSVRDRHNSPLHF.